The clone carrying this TCR beta chain was seen a handful of times. Its antigen is as yet unknown. Produced via immunoSEQ multiplex PCR; TCRdb's table is partial and in-frame only. The repertoire holds approximately 49,000 clones, approximately 81% seen once, with approximately 20% in the top ten. The source of the sample is a study of OX40 agonist ivuxolimab in advanced cancers. Turning to the study itself: Aged roughly 23 to 80 with a mean of around 60 years, they were approximately 79% male.

Findings of the study overall: Researchers report that CD8+ T cells had, on average, more expanded clones than CD4+.

The TCR was taken from an adult with an advanced solid tumor such as melanoma, head and neck, liver or kidney cancer. The input for sequencing was CD4+ or CD8+ T cells sorted from blood, taken in a trial of the OX40 agonist ivuxolimab.

The CDR3 DNA follows: TGTGCCAGCAGTGAGACAGTGAGCAATCAGCCCCAGCATTTT. Its protein product is CASSETVSNQPQHF. V usage is TRBV2 and J usage is TRBJ1-5, with D perhaps matching TRBD1 (5 bases). Germline CDR1 reads SNHLY; CDR2 reads FYNNEI. V lost 3 bases and J lost 1, with 7 bases in between. The CDR3 extends over 14 amino acids.